The entry below describes one TCR beta chain. Produced via immunoSEQ multiplex PCR; TCRdb's table is partial and in-frame only. The table lists fewer than 95,000 clones, about 88% of them singletons. The sample comes from a study of OX40 agonist ivuxolimab in advanced cancers. Study summary: Patients enrolled in dose escalation were diagnosed with hepatocellular carcinoma, melanoma, renal cell or head and neck cancer.

Germline-derived CDR1 and CDR2 are SEHNR and FQNEAQ (reference sequence). The CDR3 length is 18 residues. V lost 5 bases and J lost 1; bases outside the gene matches: 13. This sequence originates from an adult with an advanced solid tumor such as melanoma, head and neck, liver or kidney cancer. This chain joins TRBV7-9 and TRBJ2-1; 8 nucleotides match TRBD2. Sequencing used CD4+ or CD8+ T cells sorted from blood, obtained in a trial of the OX40 agonist ivuxolimab. CDR3 amino acids: CASSPPGAGGWSYNEQFF. In nucleotides, the CDR3 is TGTGCCAGCAGCCCGCCCGGGGCGGGAGGATGGTCCTACAATGAGCAGTTCTTC.